These 14 T cell receptor beta chains were sequenced from one sample in a study of cytomegalovirus exposure and HLA in healthy donors. Produced via immunoSEQ multiplex PCR; TCRdb's table is partial and in-frame only. The sample lists roughly 140,000 clones; about 87% were seen once. What was sequenced was PBMCs. The receptors were sampled from a man between 18 and 29 years old in good health and CMV-seropositive.

This chain connects TRBV18 to TRBJ2-3; weak D call: TRBD1 (6 bases). Germline CDR1 KGHSH, CDR2 LQKENI. V lost 2 bases to trimming and J lost 0 bases, with 15 bases between them. The CDR3 extends over 17 amino acids. The CDR3 DNA reads as TGTGCCAGCTCACCAATTTTCGGGACATTGAGCACAGATACGCAGTATTTT. Protein: CASSPIFGTLSTDTQYF. The full variable domain, completed using reference TRBV18 and TRBJ2-3, is NAGVMQNPRHLVRRRGQEARLRCSPMKGHSHVYWYRQLPEEGLKFMVYLQKENIIDESGMPKERFSAEFPKEGPSILRIQQVVRGDSAAYFCASSPIFGTLSTDTQYFGPGTRLTVL.

The V and J genes are TRBV19 and TRBJ2-2; a possible D gene is TRBD1 (6 bases). Looked up from germline, CDR1 is LNHDA and CDR2 is SQIVND (reference sequence). V lost 5 bases to trimming and J lost 9 bases, with 13 bases between them. CDR3 length: 13 residues. The CDR3 region is CASSPTGTRELFF. The CDR3 bases are TGTGCCAGTAGTCCAACAGGGACGAGGGAGCTGTTTTTT.

V and J are TRBV27 and TRBJ2-1; D may be TRBD2 (5 bases). Deletions cut 0 bases from V and 1 base from J, with 7 bases between. The CDR3 consists of 15 residues. The V gene's germline CDR1 is MNHEY and CDR2 SMNVEV (reference sequence). DNA for the CDR3: TGTGCCAGCAGTTTATCCGCGGGTTCCTACAATGAGCAGTTCTTC. Translation: CASSLSAGSYNEQFF.

This chain joins TRBV10-3 and TRBJ2-7; TRBD2 aligns across 7 bases. This CDR3 region has 14 residues. The ends lost 10 bases at V and 0 bases at J; junction bases unmatched: 9. Germline loops: CDR1 ENHRY, CDR2 SYGVKD. The CDR3 protein is CATLASGSSYEQYF. The CDR3 coding sequence is TGTGCCACCCTGGCTAGCGGAAGCTCCTACGAGCAGTACTTC.

This chain links TRBV12-2 with TRBJ1-1. TRBV12-2 is given as a pseudogene. The CDR3 contains 13 residues. The CDR3, as DNA: TGTGCAAGTCGCTTAGTCTCGGGGACTGAAGCTTTCTTT. It yields the protein CASRLVSGTEAFF.

V gene TRBV9 combines with J gene TRBJ2-1, with 10 nucleotides matching TRBD2. The ends lost 0 bases at V and 6 bases at J; junction bases unmatched: 3. The CDR3 is made up of 15 amino acids. CDR1 is SGDLS, CDR2 YYNGEE, per germline. CDR3 protein: CASSVELAGANEQFF. CDR3 DNA: TGTGCCAGCAGCGTAGAGCTAGCGGGGGCCAATGAGCAGTTCTTC. The variable domain in full, with the rest retrieved from reference TRBV9 and TRBJ2-1, is DSGVTQTPKHLITATGQRVTLRCSPRSGDLSVYWYQQSLDQGLQFLIQYYNGEERAKGNILERFSAQQFPDLHSELNLSSLELGDSALYFCASSVELAGANEQFFGPGTRLTVL.

This clone was recorded only once. The chain recombines TRBV28 with TRBJ1-1; the D is unclear. V lost 5 bases to trimming and J lost 3 bases, with 7 bases between them. Germline V gene lookup returns CDR1 MDHEN and CDR2 SYDVKM. The CDR3 is made up of 12 amino acids. CDR3 sequence reads: CASSPIDTEAFF. Written as DNA, the CDR3 is TGTGCCAGCAGTCCCATAGACACTGAAGCTTTCTTT.

The gene calls are TRBV29-1 and TRBJ2-5, with D possibly being TRBD2 (6 bases). V lost 5 bases to trimming and J lost 2 bases, with 24 bases between them. The CDR3 extends over 17 amino acids. In germline, CDR1 is SQVTM, CDR2 ANQGSEA. The CDR3 coding sequence is TGCAGCGTTATCCGGTCGGGAGCTGGGGGTCTACAAGAGACCCAGTACTTC. Its protein product is CSVIRSGAGGLQETQYF.

The CDR3, as DNA: TGTGCCAGCAGCTATAGCGGGAGCGGGGCCGGGGAGCTGTTTTTT. This gives the protein CASSYSGSGAGELFF. The gene calls are TRBV7-2 and TRBJ2-2, with 9 bases that match TRBD2. This CDR3 region has 15 residues. V lost 4 bases to trimming and J lost 6 bases; unmatched junction nucleotides: 6. CDR1 and CDR2 from the germline V gene are SGHTA and FQGNSA.

The chain is built from TRBV29-1 and TRBJ1-2, with D possibly matching TRBD1 (6 bases). CDR1 and CDR2 from the germline V gene are SQVTM and ANQGSEA. With 8 bases removed from V and 8 bases from J, the gap between germline ends came to 15 bases. This CDR3 is built from 11 residues. CDR3 sequence reads: CSSPGTNGYTF. The CDR3 coding sequence is TGCAGCAGCCCCGGGACAAACGGCTACACCTTC.

The chain recombines TRBV7-9 with TRBJ2-7, with 7 bases that match TRBD1. The V gene's germline CDR1 is SEHNR and CDR2 FQNEAQ (reference sequence). The CDR3 is 15 residues long. V trimming: 4 bases; J trimming: 2 bases; junction bases outside the gene matches: 8. CDR3 sequence (DNA): TGTGCCAGCAGCTCCACCGGGACAGAGGCCTACGAGCAGTACTTC. Translation: CASSSTGTEAYEQYF.

The chain combines TRBV10-3 with TRBJ1-1; the D gene is possibly TRBD1 (5 bases). V gave up 3 bases and J gave up 1 base, with 15 bases separating them. Germline V lookup: CDR1 ENHRY, CDR2 SYGVKD. This CDR3 is built from 16 residues. CDR3 residues: CAISDQEGGANTEAFF. The CDR3 DNA reads TGTGCCATCAGTGACCAGGAGGGAGGGGCGAACACTGAAGCTTTCTTT.

CDR3 sequence reads: CASKGWYNSPLHF. The CDR3 DNA follows: TGTGCCAGCAAGGGGTGGTACAATTCACCCCTCCACTTT. The chain combines TRBV2 with TRBJ1-6, with a possible D match to TRBD1 (5 bases). Germline V CDR1 and CDR2: SNHLY, FYNNEI. The CDR3 length is 13 residues. Trimming stripped 7 bases from V and 7 bases from J, with 11 bases between.

The chain uses TRBV10-3 and TRBJ2-7; 8 positions agree with TRBD2. CDR3 length equals 14 residues. J lost 0 bases, V lost 10 bases, and 8 bases had no gene match. Per the germline V gene, CDR1 is ENHRY and CDR2 is SYGVKD. For the CDR3, the DNA is TGTGCCACGAAACTGACTAGCGACTCCTACGAGCAGTACTTC. Translation gives CATKLTSDSYEQYF.